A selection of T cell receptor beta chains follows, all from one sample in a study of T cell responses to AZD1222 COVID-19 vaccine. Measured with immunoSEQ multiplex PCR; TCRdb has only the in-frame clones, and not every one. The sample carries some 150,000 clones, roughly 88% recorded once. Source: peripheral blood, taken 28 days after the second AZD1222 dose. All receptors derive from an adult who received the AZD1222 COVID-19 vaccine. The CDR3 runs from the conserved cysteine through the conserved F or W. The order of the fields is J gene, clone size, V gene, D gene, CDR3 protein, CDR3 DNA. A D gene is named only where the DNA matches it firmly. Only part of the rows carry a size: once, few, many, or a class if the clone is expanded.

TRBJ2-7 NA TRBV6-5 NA CASSYSGEQYF TGTGCCAGCAGTTACTCGGGCGAGCAGTACTTC
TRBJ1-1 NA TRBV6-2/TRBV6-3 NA CASSPRDTEAFF TGTGCCAGCAGTCCGAGGGACACTGAAGCTTTCTTT
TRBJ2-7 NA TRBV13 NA CASGQRGYEQYF TGTGCCAGTGGACAGAGGGGCTACGAGCAGTACTTC
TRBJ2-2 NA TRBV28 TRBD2 CASTTSGTGELFF TGTGCCAGCACGACTAGCGGAACCGGGGAGCTGTTTTTT
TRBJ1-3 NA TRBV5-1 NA CAADPYRRSGNTIYF TGCGCCGCGGATCCCTACAGGCGCTCTGGAAACACCATATATTTT
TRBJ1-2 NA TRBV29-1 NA CSVRGGSNYGYTF TGCAGCGTCCGTGGAGGCTCTAACTATGGCTACACCTTC
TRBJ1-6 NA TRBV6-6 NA CASRDGEGSPLHF TGTGCCAGCAGAGATGGGGAGGGTTCACCCCTCCACTTT
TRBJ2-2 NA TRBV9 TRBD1 CASSIRDSRSPGELFF TGTGCCAGCAGCATCCGGGACAGCCGAAGTCCCGGGGAGCTGTTTTTT
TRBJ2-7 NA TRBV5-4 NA CASSLGTYYEQYF TGTGCCAGCAGCTTGGGGACCTACTACGAGCAGTACTTC
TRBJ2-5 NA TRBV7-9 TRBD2 CASSFGGGQETQYF TGTGCCAGCAGCTTCGGGGGAGGGCAAGAGACCCAGTACTTC
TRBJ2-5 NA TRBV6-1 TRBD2 CASSDFTSGSRETQYF TGTGCCAGCAGTGATTTTACTAGCGGATCAAGGGAGACCCAGTACTTC
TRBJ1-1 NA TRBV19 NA CASWDPGNTEAFF TGTGCCAGTTGGGACCCAGGGAACACTGAAGCTTTCTTT
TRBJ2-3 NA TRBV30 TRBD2 CAWVLAGGRVADTQYF TGTGCCTGGGTCCTAGCGGGGGGGAGGGTGGCAGATACGCAGTATTTT
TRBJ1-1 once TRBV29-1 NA CSAVFTEAFF TGCAGCGCAGTGTTTACTGAAGCTTTCTTT
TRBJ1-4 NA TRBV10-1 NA CATKVREKLFF TGCGCCACCAAAGTGAGAGAAAAACTGTTTTTT
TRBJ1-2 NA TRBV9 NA CASSATGSHNYGYTF TGTGCCAGCAGCGCTACAGGGTCCCACAACTATGGCTACACCTTC
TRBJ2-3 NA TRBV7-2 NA CASSLGRHTDTQYF TGTGCCAGCAGCTTAGGTCGTCACACAGATACGCAGTATTTT
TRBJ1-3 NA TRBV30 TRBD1 CAWSAIRQGQNTIYF TGTGCCTGGAGTGCCATCCGACAGGGCCAAAACACCATATATTTT
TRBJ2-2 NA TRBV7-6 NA CASSLDGPRPGELFF TGTGCCAGCAGCTTAGACGGGCCGCGACCGGGGGAGCTGTTTTTT
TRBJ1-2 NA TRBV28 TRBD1 CASRVPGQGGGYTF TGTGCCAGCAGAGTCCCGGGACAGGGCGGTGGCTACACCTTC